The 20 T cell receptor beta chains below all came from one sample that was sequenced in a study of blood T cell repertoires in COVID-19. Data came from immunoSEQ multiplex PCR; TCRdb stores just in-frame clones and leaves some out. This sample has approximately 52,000 clones, with 90% found just once. Sequenced material: peripheral blood. The receptors shown here come from a human donor in a cohort sampled during active COVID-19.

This clone has only one observation. The chain uses TRBV15 and TRBJ1-3; D unresolved. Trimming pared 0 bases from V and 9 bases from J, leaving 15 bases between. Germline lookup yields CDR1 LNHNV and CDR2 YYDKDF (reference sequence). The length of the CDR3 is 15 residues. The CDR3 loop reads CATSRDGDLGGTIYF. For the CDR3, the DNA is TGTGCCACCAGCAGAGATGGAGATTTAGGCGGCACCATATATTTT.

V usage is TRBV15 and J usage is TRBJ2-5; 9 positions agree with TRBD1. J was trimmed by 3 bases and V by 1 base; bases with no gene match: 6. From germline, CDR1 is LNHNV and CDR2 YYDKDF (reference sequence). The CDR3 sequence is 16 residues long. The CDR3 loop is CATSRVPGQGKETQYF. CDR3 DNA sequence: TGTGCCACCAGCAGAGTGCCGGGACAGGGAAAAGAGACCCAGTACTTC.

This chain joins TRBV5-6 and TRBJ2-7; 11 positions match TRBD2. CDR1 and CDR2 (germline): SGHDT, YYEEEE. Losses at the gene ends were 4 bases for V and 7 bases for J; bases not matched to a gene: 7. The CDR3 is 14 residues long. Written as DNA, the CDR3 is TGTGCCAGCAGCCGTAGCGGGAGGGCCCATGAGCAGTACTTC. This gives the protein CASSRSGRAHEQYF.

The chain couples TRBV19 to TRBJ1-6; no clear D. This CDR3 has 14 amino acids. V gave up 4 bases and J gave up 8 bases, with 12 bases separating them. CDR1 is LNHDA and CDR2 is SQIVND in the germline V gene (reference sequence). The CDR3 nucleotides are TGTGCCAGTAGTAACTCTCCGGGGTATTCACCCCTCCACTTT. Translating gives CASSNSPGYSPLHF.

This chain connects TRBV28 to TRBJ2-3, with TRBD2 matching 8 bases. The germline CDR1 and CDR2 sequences are MDHEN and SYDVKM. The CDR3 is 16 residues long. V was pared by 7 bases and J by 1 base, with 10 bases of the junction left unmatched. CDR3 coding DNA: TGTGCCAGCATCAGCGGGAGTGTACGAGGCACAGATACGCAGTATTTT. The encoded protein is CASISGSVRGTDTQYF.

This clone was picked up one time. The chain recombines TRBV9 with TRBJ2-3, with TRBD2 identical over 11 bases. Looked up from germline, CDR1 is SGDLS and CDR2 is YYNGEE. With V trimmed by 3 bases and J by 3 bases, 3 bases remained unmatched. The CDR3 length is 15 residues. CDR3 in amino acids: CASSGLAGGTDTQYF. In DNA, the CDR3 is TGTGCCAGCAGCGGGCTAGCGGGAGGAACAGATACGCAGTATTTT.

V is TRBV5-1 and J is TRBJ2-7; D ambiguous. The CDR3 spans 15 residues. V dropped 4 bases and J dropped 0 bases, with 14 bases sitting between them. CDR1 SGHRS and CDR2 YFSETQ come from the germline V gene. The CDR3 DNA reads as TGCGCCAGCAGCATGGACGCTTCTAGCTCCTACGAGCAGTACTTC. Translating gives CASSMDASSSYEQYF.

The rearrangement links TRBV5-4 to TRBJ2-5, with 9 bases matching TRBD2. Looked up from germline, CDR1 is SGHNT and CDR2 is YYREEE (reference sequence). This CDR3 comprises 15 residues. Trimming at V came to 1 base and at J to 4 bases, leaving 5 bases not matched to a gene. CDR3 DNA sequence: TGTGCCAGCAGCTTGAAGTCTAGCGGGATAGAGACCCAGTACTTC. Protein sequence: CASSLKSSGIETQYF. The full variable domain, rest sourced from reference TRBV5-4 and TRBJ2-5, is ETGVTQSPTHLIKTRGQQVTLRCSSQSGHNTVSWYQQALGQGPQFIFQYYREEENGRGNFPPRFSGLQFPNYSSELNVNALELDDSALYLCASSLKSSGIETQYFGPGTRLLVL.

This clone is a singleton in its sample. V gene TRBV5-6 combines with J gene TRBJ2-7, with unresolved D. The germline V gene has CDR1 SGHDT and CDR2 YYEEEE. The ends were cut back, 1 base at V and 2 bases at J, with 10 bases in the middle. CDR3 size: 14 residues. CDR3 region: CASSLQSVAYEQYF. CDR3 in DNA: TGTGCCAGCAGCTTGCAGTCTGTCGCCTACGAGCAGTACTTC.

This clone was observed a single time. V gene TRBV7-9 combines with J gene TRBJ2-1, with unresolved D. Trimming took off 4 bases at V and 0 bases at J, with 10 bases between the two ends. Germline CDR1 SEHNR, CDR2 FQNEAQ (reference sequence). This CDR3 is built from 15 residues. CDR3 sequence: CASSSLVVSYNEQFF. CDR3 DNA: TGTGCCAGCAGCTCACTGGTGGTCTCCTACAATGAGCAGTTCTTC.

This rearrangement joins TRBV11-2 to TRBJ2-1; 7 nucleotides align to TRBD1. V lost 5 bases, J lost 8 bases, and 18 bases stayed unmatched. The germline V gene encodes CDR1 SGHAT and CDR2 FQNNGV. The CDR3 extends over 17 amino acids. The chain's CDR3 is CASSPRRGTAPRDEQFF. The CDR3 bases are TGTGCCAGCAGCCCGAGGCGAGGGACAGCCCCACGGGATGAGCAGTTCTTC.

This clone was counted between two and nine times. The chain is built from TRBV5-1 and TRBJ2-1; D perhaps matches TRBD2 (6 bases). The CDR3 extends over 16 amino acids. V gave up 0 bases and J gave up 0 bases, with 10 bases separating them. CDR1 is SGHRS and CDR2 is YFSETQ in the germline V gene. The DNA for the CDR3 is TGCGCCAGCAGCTTGGTACGGGGGAGCTCCTACAATGAGCAGTTCTTC. This sequence encodes CASSLVRGSSYNEQFF.

The genes are TRBV2 and TRBJ1-1, with 9 bases identical to TRBD1. CDR1 and CDR2 (germline): SNHLY, FYNNEI. Trimming cost V 7 bases and J 6 bases; bases outside gene matches: 6. This CDR3 has 13 residues. CDR3: CASKGTGRAEAFF. The CDR3 DNA follows: TGTGCCAGCAAGGGGACAGGGAGGGCTGAAGCTTTCTTT.

This clone turned up a few times. The CDR3 is CASSEGPYGYTF. The CDR3 DNA follows: TGTGCCAGCAGTGAAGGTCCTTATGGCTACACCTTC. The chain links TRBV6-1 to TRBJ1-2; unclear D gene. The germline V gene encodes CDR1 MNHNS and CDR2 SASEGT. The V end lost 1 base, the J end lost 5 bases, and 5 bases lay between the germline ends. The length of the CDR3 is 12 residues.

The V and J genes are TRBV5-1 and TRBJ2-1; 8 bases map to TRBD2. Germline loops: CDR1 SGHRS, CDR2 YFSETQ. The J segment lost 7 bases and the V segment lost 5 bases, leaving 14 bases of the junction unmatched. The CDR3 sequence is 16 residues long. This CDR3 is CASRATSVPTGNEQFF. DNA for the CDR3: TGCGCCAGCAGGGCGACTAGCGTCCCGACGGGTAATGAGCAGTTCTTC.

This clone is classed as medium-sized. CDR3 bases: TGTGCCGGGAGGACAGGGAAGGGCTATGGCTACACCTTC. Translation: CAGRTGKGYGYTF. This chain connects TRBV9 to TRBJ1-2, with 8 bases lining up with TRBD1. The CDR3 contains 13 residues. The junction had 9 bases not matched to a gene; V was cut back by 10 bases and J by 4 bases. CDR1 SGDLS and CDR2 YYNGEE come from the germline V gene.

V is TRBV7-9 and J is TRBJ1-4; a possible D gene is TRBD1 (5 bases). Trimming stripped 1 base from V and 7 bases from J, with 13 bases between. This CDR3 has 15 residues. CDR1 is SEHNR and CDR2 is FQNEAQ in the germline V gene (reference sequence). CDR3 region: CASSLEGGAGEKLFF. The CDR3 region has the DNA TGTGCCAGCAGCTTAGAAGGCGGGGCCGGTGAAAAACTGTTTTTT. Filled out from reference TRBV7-9 and TRBJ1-4, the complete variable domain reads DTGVSQNPRHKITKRGQNVTFRCDPISEHNRLYWYRQTLGQGPEFLTYFQNEAQLEKSRLLSDRFSAERPKGSFSTLEIQRTEQGDSAMYLCASSLEGGAGEKLFFGSGTQLSVL.

This sequence joins TRBV7-8 and TRBJ1-4; D is undetermined. The CDR3 sequence is 15 residues long. CDR1 and CDR2 from the germline V gene are SGHVS and FQNEAQ. Trimming shortened V by 4 bases and J by 5 bases, and 14 bases separated the two germline ends. The CDR3 nucleotides read TGTGCCAGCAGCTCAAGACGAGGGCGAAATGAAAAACTGTTTTTT. This gives the protein CASSSRRGRNEKLFF.

The chain couples TRBV7-6 to TRBJ1-2; 8 nucleotides line up with TRBD1. The germline V gene encodes CDR1 SGHVS and CDR2 FNYEAQ. The CDR3 sequence is 13 residues long. The trim removed 3 bases at V and 8 bases at J, leaving 5 bases unmatched. CDR3 in amino acids: CASSFQGAGGYTF. The CDR3 DNA reads as TGTGCCAGCAGCTTCCAGGGGGCCGGAGGCTACACCTTC.

The chain combines TRBV4-1 with TRBJ1-2; TRBD1 is a possible D gene (6 bases). The CDR3 extends over 15 amino acids. Germline V gene data show CDR1 as MGHRA and CDR2 as YSYEKL. Between the trimmed V and J ends, which lost 1 base and 7 bases, there was a span of 16 bases. The CDR3 reads CASSQVEGERLGYTF. CDR3 DNA sequence: TGCGCCAGCAGCCAAGTTGAGGGGGAGCGCCTTGGCTACACCTTC.